The 21 T cell receptor beta chains below were found in one sample sequenced in a study of T cells in Graves' hyperthyroidism and ophthalmopathy (dated by TCRdb to between 2019 and 2020). Receptor libraries were prepared by multiplex PCR. Sequencing used an Illumina HiSeq 2000. The TCR beta CDR3 regions were amplified from RNA transcripts. The TCR CDR3 was subjected to a first round of RT-PCR using the HTBI primer set and the Qiagen OneStep RT-PCR kit. TCRdb cleaned the public reads at Q25 with fastp, built clones with MiXCR and kept in-frame beta chains. Each entry is one CDR3 protein sequence, shown with its most common DNA and genes. Here the sample has 200,000 to 250,000 distinct CDR3 sequences; almost 25% occur a single time. Together, the top ten hold about 40% of the sample. The specimen sequenced was blood. The receptors shown here come from a woman aged 40 to 50 with Graves' ophthalmopathy.

The table lists this clonotype with many counts. The V call is TRBV6-1, the J call TRBJ1-5; D remains unclear. The germline V gene has CDR1 MNHNS and CDR2 SASEGT. V lost 10 bases and J 3 bases, leaving 19 bases between the germline ends. The CDR3 consists of 15 residues. The CDR3 protein is CATSRKLGDNQPQHF. The CDR3 DNA follows: TGTGCCACTTCAAGGAAACTGGGTGACAATCAGCCCCAGCATTTT.

This clonotype was seen many times. V usage is TRBV28 and J usage is TRBJ2-5; D uncertain. The CDR3 extends over 13 amino acids. Germline V gives CDR1 MDHEN, CDR2 SYDVKM. The V end was cut by 6 bases, the J end by 4 bases, with 12 bases between. CDR3 residues: CASSFWTPETQYF. The CDR3 coding sequence is TGTGCCAGCAGCTTCTGGACGCCAGAGACCCAGTACTTC.

The genes are TRBV12-3 or TRBV12-4 and TRBJ1-2; TRBD1 agrees at 7 bases. The CDR3 covers 14 residues. V shed 4 bases and J 11 bases; nucleotides not matched to a gene: 13. Written as DNA, the CDR3 is TGTGCCAGCAGTTCCAGCCGGGACAGCAGAATGTACACCTTC. This gives the protein CASSSSRDSRMYTF.

In this sample, this clonotype turned up many times. V gene TRBV12-3 or TRBV12-4 combines with J gene TRBJ2-5; 9 positions match TRBD1. The CDR3 spans 15 residues. V shed 6 bases, J shed 6 bases, and the junction held 11 bases outside the gene matches. CDR3 DNA sequence: TGTGCCAGCAGCCCCACAGGGGGCGCTGGACAGACCCAGTACTTC. Translating it yields CASSPTGGAGQTQYF.

This chain joins TRBV3-1 and TRBJ1-1; a possible D gene is TRBD1 (5 bases). V gave up 4 bases and J gave up 5 bases, with 20 bases separating them. The CDR3 has 16 amino acids. Per the germline V gene, CDR1 is LGHDT and CDR2 is YNNKEL (reference sequence). CDR3 sequence reads: CASSPGVVFGGTEAFF. The CDR3 DNA sequence: TGTGCCAGCAGCCCGGGGGTAGTGTTTGGCGGGACTGAAGCTTTCTTT.

V usage is TRBV6-2 or TRBV6-3 and J usage is TRBJ2-2, with a possible D match to TRBD2 (5 bases). Trimming took 6 bases from V and 6 from J, leaving 14 bases between them. The CDR3 sequence is 14 residues long. Germline lookup yields CDR1 MNHEY and CDR2 SVGEGT. The CDR3 DNA reads as TGTGCCAGCAGGATACGGGGTCTGGCCGGGGAGCTGTTTTTT. It is translated as CASRIRGLAGELFF.

This clonotype came up many times. V gene TRBV20-1 combines with J gene TRBJ2-7, with TRBD2 matching 9 bases. The CDR3 runs to 16 residues. V shed 0 bases, J shed 3 bases, and the junction held 9 bases outside the gene matches. Per the germline V gene, CDR1 is DFQATT and CDR2 is SNEGSKA (reference sequence). The CDR3 region is CSARDPPGTSSYEQYF. CDR3 nucleotides: TGCAGTGCTAGAGACCCCCCCGGGACTAGCAGCTACGAGCAGTACTTC.

V usage is TRBV7-2 and J usage is TRBJ2-2; D is perhaps TRBD1 or TRBD2 (6 bases each). The CDR3 has 13 amino acids. Trimming cost V 4 bases and J 6 bases, with 9 bases left between them. Germline V gives CDR1 SGHTA, CDR2 FQGNSA. Here the CDR3 reads CASSSGAAGELFF. The CDR3 DNA reads as TGTGCCAGCAGCTCGGGGGCCGCCGGGGAGCTGTTTTTT.

This clonotype came up many times. V is TRBV28 and J is TRBJ1-1; D might be TRBD1 (5 bases). The length of the CDR3 is 13 residues. Trimming pared 2 bases from V and 8 bases from J, leaving 12 bases between. In germline, CDR1 is MDHEN, CDR2 SYDVKM. The DNA of the CDR3 is TGTGCCAGCAGTTTAGGGGGTGGAGTAGAAGCTTTCTTT. This sequence encodes CASSLGGGVEAFF.

V gene TRBV30 combines with J gene TRBJ1-2; D is possibly TRBD1 (5 bases). CDR1 and CDR2 (germline): GTSNPN, SVGIG (reference sequence). V was trimmed by 3 bases and J by 8 bases, leaving 13 bases between them. There are 12 residues in the CDR3. CDR3 in DNA: TGTGCCTGGAGACTTCAGGGAGGCGGCTACACCTTC. Amino acids: CAWRLQGGGYTF.

This rearrangement joins TRBV6-5 to TRBJ1-2; D is undetermined. Per the germline V gene, CDR1 is MNHEY and CDR2 is SVGAGI. The CDR3 is 15 residues long. Trimming left V 2 bases short and J 0 bases short, with 10 bases between. The CDR3 DNA reads as TGTGCCAGCAGTTACCGACACTCACCTAACTATGGCTACACCTTC. It codes for CASSYRHSPNYGYTF.

This clonotype was detected many times. This chain connects TRBV28 to TRBJ1-2, with a weak D call TRBD1 (6 bases). This CDR3 comprises 12 residues. V lost 3 bases, J lost 8 bases, and 10 bases lay in between. Per the germline V gene, CDR1 is MDHEN and CDR2 is SYDVKM. The DNA for the CDR3 is TGTGCCAGCAGTTTCCGGGGGCTCGGCTACACCTTC. The encoded protein is CASSFRGLGYTF.

The chain links TRBV28 to TRBJ2-1; 10 positions agree with TRBD2. The CDR3 covers 16 residues. CDR1 is MDHEN and CDR2 is SYDVKM in the germline V gene. The V segment lost 1 base and the J segment 5 bases; nucleotides outside the gene matches: 5. The CDR3 reads CASSLFRTSGNNEQFF. The DNA for the CDR3 is TGTGCCAGCAGTTTATTTAGGACTAGCGGAAACAATGAGCAGTTCTTC.

This clonotype was seen repeatedly, ten times or more. The chain couples TRBV10-3 to TRBJ1-1, with TRBD1 identical over 9 bases. CDR3 size: 13 residues. V lost 8 bases to trimming and J lost 9 bases; unmatched junction nucleotides: 10. Looked up from germline, CDR1 is ENHRY and CDR2 is SYGVKD. As DNA, the CDR3 is TGTGCCATCTCGGGACAGGGAGGATATCAAGCTTTCTTT. It codes for CAISGQGGYQAFF.

This clonotype was counted at least ten times. V is TRBV6-1 and J is TRBJ1-2; D ambiguous. Trimming cost V 1 base and J 3 bases, with 12 bases left between them. The CDR3 is 15 amino acids. Germline CDR1 and CDR2: MNHNS and SASEGT. The CDR3 coding sequence is TGTGCCAGCAGTGAAGGGGCGACCGGTTACTATGGCTACACCTTC. This encodes CASSEGATGYYGYTF.

In its sample, this clonotype was seen many times. The chain combines TRBV5-1 with TRBJ1-2, with TRBD1 matching over 9 bases. This CDR3 spans 14 amino acids. Per germline, CDR1 SGHRS and CDR2 YFSETQ. The V gene end was trimmed by 4 bases and the J gene end by 2 bases; junction bases not matched to a gene: 3. CDR3 sequence reads: CASSDGQGNYGYTF. The CDR3 nucleotides are TGCGCCAGCAGCGACGGACAGGGGAACTATGGCTACACCTTC. Full variable domain (remainder filled in from reference TRBV5-1 and TRBJ1-2): KAGVTQTPRYLIKTRGQQVTLSCSPISGHRSVSWYQQTPGQGLQFLFEYFSETQRNKGNFPGRFSGRQFSNSRSEMNVSTLELGDSALYLCASSDGQGNYGYTFGSGTRLTVV.

This clonotype was recorded at least ten times. CDR3 amino acids: CAWSVMGNTEAFF. The CDR3 coding sequence is TGTGCCTGGAGTGTAATGGGGAACACTGAAGCTTTCTTT. The chain carries TRBV30 and TRBJ1-1; D is uncertain. The CDR3 covers 13 residues. V lost 0 bases to trimming and J lost 1 base, with 6 bases between them. The germline CDR1 and CDR2 sequences are GTSNPN and SVGIG (reference sequence). Full variable domain (rest looked up from reference TRBV30 and TRBJ1-1): SQTIHQWPATLVQPVGSPLSLECTVEGTSNPNLYWYRQAAGRGLQLLFYSVGIGQISSEVPQNLSASRPQDRQFILSSKKLLLSDSGFYLCAWSVMGNTEAFFGQGTRLTVV.

The chain is built from TRBV20-1 and TRBJ2-7, with 8 nucleotides matching TRBD2. The V and J ends lost 3 bases and 4 bases, in that order; junction bases with no gene match: 5. This CDR3 contains 13 residues. Germline values: CDR1 DFQATT, CDR2 SNEGSKA (reference sequence). The CDR3 DNA reads as TGCAGTGCTAGCCTCGGGACTAGTTACGAGCAGTACTTC. It yields the protein CSASLGTSYEQYF.

In this sample, this clonotype turned up many times. This chain uses TRBV5-1 with TRBJ1-6; perhaps TRBD1 as D (5 bases). This CDR3 is built from 15 residues. From germline, CDR1 is SGHRS and CDR2 YFSETQ. V shed 0 bases and J shed 8 bases, with 12 bases lying between them. In DNA, the CDR3 is TGCGCCAGCAGCTTGGTGGGGGGGGGTTATTCACCCCTCCACTTT. Its protein is CASSLVGGGYSPLHF.

This clonotype was found many times. The V and J genes are TRBV19 and TRBJ1-5; 7 bases agree with TRBD1. V lost 8 bases to trimming and J lost 0 bases; unmatched junction nucleotides: 10. CDR1 is LNHDA, CDR2 SQIVND, per germline (reference sequence). The length of the CDR3 is 16 residues. The CDR3 coding sequence is TGTGCCAGTTGCCAAATGACAGGGAATAGCAATCAGCCCCAGCATTTT. Translation: CASCQMTGNSNQPQHF.

This clonotype was observed at least ten times. This chain joins TRBV2 and TRBJ1-2; D ambiguous. Between the trimmed V and J ends, which lost 6 bases and 0 bases, there was a span of 8 bases. The CDR3 extends over 13 amino acids. The germline CDR1 and CDR2 sequences are SNHLY and FYNNEI. The CDR3 bases are TGTGCCAGCAGGGCAGTCTCTAACTATGGCTACACCTTC. Translation gives CASRAVSNYGYTF.